The 9 T cell receptor beta chains given below trace back to one sample, sequenced in a study of T cell changes during pregnancy in multiple sclerosis. Sequenced by immunoSEQ multiplex PCR; TCRdb stores in-frame clones only, minus some. Of approximately 89,000 clones detected, about 95% appear once; the ten largest clones hold roughly 2.5%. Sequencing was performed on peripheral blood, taken in the third trimester of pregnancy. All receptors come from a female donor with multiple sclerosis, enrolled in a pregnancy study.

V usage is TRBV14 and J usage is TRBJ2-3; 8 bases fit TRBD2. This CDR3 region has 16 residues. Germline V gives CDR1 SGHDN, CDR2 FVKESK. With V trimmed by 3 bases and J by 3 bases, 8 bases remained unmatched. The CDR3 is CASSHLQRGLTDTQYF. The CDR3, as DNA: TGTGCCAGCAGCCACCTACAGCGGGGGTTAACAGATACGCAGTATTTT.

V gene TRBV4-1 combines with J gene TRBJ1-2; no firm D call. CDR1 is MGHRA and CDR2 is YSYEKL in the germline V gene. CDR3 length: 16 residues. V lost 0 bases and J lost 0, with 11 bases in between. In nucleotides, the CDR3 is TGCGCCAGCAGCCAAGATACCAGCAGCGCTAACTATGGCTACACCTTC. The encoded protein is CASSQDTSSANYGYTF.

This chain uses TRBV23-1 with TRBJ1-5; D is possibly TRBD1 (6 bases). TRBV23-1 carries the ORF label, with uncertain function. Trimming removed 7 bases from V and 5 bases from J, with 12 bases in between. The CDR3 spans 13 residues. The CDR3 reads CASNLQGYQPQHF. The CDR3, as DNA: TGCGCCAGCAACCTACAGGGTTATCAGCCCCAGCATTTT.

The V gene is TRBV2, the J gene TRBJ2-7; 7 positions match TRBD2. After removal of 3 bases from V and 0 bases from J, the junction contained 8 bases not matched to a gene. This CDR3 has 16 amino acids. The germline V gene has CDR1 SNHLY and CDR2 FYNNEI. The CDR3 DNA sequence: TGTGCCAGCAGTGATCCCCGGGCTAGCGGCTCCTACGAGCAGTACTTC. Encoded protein: CASSDPRASGSYEQYF. The full variable domain, in which reference TRBV2 and TRBJ2-7 provide the parts outside the CDR3, is EPEVTQTPSHQVTQMGQEVILRCVPISNHLYFYWYRQILGQKVEFLVSFYNNEISEKSEIFDDQFSVERPDGSNFTLKIRSTKLEDSAMYFCASSDPRASGSYEQYFGPGTRLTVT.

This chain joins TRBV5-1 and TRBJ2-2, with a weak D call TRBD2 (7 bases). The CDR3 covers 15 residues. In germline, CDR1 is SGHRS, CDR2 YFSETQ. The ends were cut back, 0 bases at V and 3 bases at J, with 9 bases in the middle. CDR3 in DNA: TGCGCCAGCAGCTTGGAGGGGGGGGACACCGGGGAGCTGTTTTTT. This codes for CASSLEGGDTGELFF.

J is TRBJ2-3 and V is TRBV7-3; no reliable D call. The CDR3 loop spans 13 amino acids. Per germline, CDR1 SGHTA and CDR2 FQGTGA. V was trimmed by 3 bases and J by 2 bases, leaving 6 bases between them. The CDR3: CASSFQATDTQYF. DNA for the CDR3: TGTGCCAGCAGCTTCCAGGCCACAGATACGCAGTATTTT.

The CDR3 reads CASGLVRVLVQGAQGYTF. The CDR3 coding sequence is TGTGCTAGTGGTTTGGTACGAGTGTTAGTACAGGGGGCTCAAGGCTACACCTTC. The rearrangement joins TRBV12-5 to TRBJ1-2, with 9 bases identical to TRBD1. In germline, CDR1 is LGHNT, CDR2 FRNRAP. The V and J ends lost 0 bases and 8 bases, in that order; junction bases with no gene match: 16. The CDR3 sequence is 18 residues long.

The rearrangement links TRBV27 to TRBJ1-2; unclear D gene. The V end was cut by 4 bases, the J end by 0 bases, with 12 bases between. In germline, CDR1 is MNHEY, CDR2 SMNVEV (reference sequence). The CDR3 is 15 amino acids. The CDR3 is CASSSGLPPNYGYTF. CDR3 nucleotide sequence: TGTGCCAGCAGTTCCGGTTTGCCTCCTAACTATGGCTACACCTTC.

The chain combines TRBV9 with TRBJ2-7; 8 nucleotides align to TRBD1. Trimming took 3 bases from V and 2 from J; bases not matched to a gene: 7. The CDR3 has 15 amino acids. CDR1 SGDLS and CDR2 YYNGEE come from the germline V gene. CDR3 region: CASSAGTGRAYEQYF. The CDR3 coding sequence is TGTGCCAGCAGCGCAGGGACAGGTAGGGCCTACGAGCAGTACTTC.